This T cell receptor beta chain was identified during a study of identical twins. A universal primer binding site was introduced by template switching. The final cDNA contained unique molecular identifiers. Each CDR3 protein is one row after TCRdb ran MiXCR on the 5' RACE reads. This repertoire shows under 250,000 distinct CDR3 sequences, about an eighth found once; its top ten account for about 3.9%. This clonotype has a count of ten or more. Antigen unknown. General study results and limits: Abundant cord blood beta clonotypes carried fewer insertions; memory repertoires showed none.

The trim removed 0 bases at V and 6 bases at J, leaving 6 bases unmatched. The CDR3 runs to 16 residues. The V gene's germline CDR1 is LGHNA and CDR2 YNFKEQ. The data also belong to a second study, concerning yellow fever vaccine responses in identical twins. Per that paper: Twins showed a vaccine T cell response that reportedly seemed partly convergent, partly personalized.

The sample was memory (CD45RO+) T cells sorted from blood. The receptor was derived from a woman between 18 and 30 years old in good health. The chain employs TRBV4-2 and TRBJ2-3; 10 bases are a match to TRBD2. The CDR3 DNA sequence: TGTGCCAGCAGCCAAGATGATAGCGGGGGGCCGGATACGCAGTATTTT. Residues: CASSQDDSGGPDTQYF.